Below are 23 T cell receptor beta chains sequenced from a single sample in a study of a mutant IDH1 vaccine in newly diagnosed glioma. These receptors' antigens are unknown. Sample time point: week 11, during vaccination. A single vaccine dose contained 300 ug of mutant IDH1 20-mer peptide, and topical imiquimod was used with it. Method: immunoSEQ multiplex PCR; TCRdb's copy keeps in-frame clones and lacks some. In the table there are tens of thousands of clones, around 90% of which are singletons. The sequenced sample was PBMCs, obtained from a glioma patient whose treatment included an IDH1 peptide vaccine. These receptors came from a man in his fifties with glioma.

The chain links TRBV10-2 to TRBJ1-1; D is ambiguous. The CDR3 runs to 11 residues. CDR1 and CDR2 (germline): WSHSY, SAAADI. The ends were cut back, 7 bases at V and 1 base at J, with 4 bases in the middle. CDR3 nucleotide sequence: TGCGCCAGCACCCAGAACACTGAAGCTTTCTTT. Translation gives CASTQNTEAFF.

The chain joins TRBV25-1 to TRBJ1-1; D is unresolved. Germline values: CDR1 MGHDK, CDR2 SYGVNS. This CDR3 has 12 residues. Trimming cost V 1 base and J 5 bases, with 5 bases left between them. CDR3 bases: TGTGCCAGCAGTGAATTTGAAACTGAAGCTTTCTTT. Its translation: CASSEFETEAFF.

The CDR3 nucleotides read TGTGCCAGCAGTTACCACAGGGAGACTAATGAAAAACTGTTTTTT. Amino acids: CASSYHRETNEKLFF. The rearrangement links TRBV6-5 to TRBJ1-4; tentative D call: TRBD1 (6 bases). Germline CDR1 is MNHEY and CDR2 is SVGAGI. The length of the CDR3 is 15 residues. Trimming shortened V by 2 bases and J by 2 bases, and 9 bases separated the two germline ends.

The rearrangement uses TRBV30 and TRBJ2-7; D not resolved. Per germline, CDR1 GTSNPN and CDR2 SVGIG (reference sequence). The CDR3 is 12 residues long. The V and J ends lost 1 base and 4 bases respectively, with 8 bases between them. The CDR3 sequence is CAWSDQRYEQYF. Here the CDR3 DNA reads TGTGCCTGGAGTGACCAGCGATACGAGCAGTACTTC.

The chain carries TRBV27 and TRBJ1-5; D gene ambiguous. Germline V gives CDR1 MNHEY, CDR2 SMNVEV (reference sequence). The CDR3 runs 13 residues. The ends were cut back, 6 bases at V and 2 bases at J, with 8 bases in the middle. For the CDR3, the DNA is TGTGCCAGCAGAGGGTCTCGCAATCAGCCCCAGCATTTT. As protein: CASRGSRNQPQHF.

The rearrangement uses TRBV19 and TRBJ2-5, with 9 bases fitting TRBD1. The CDR3 runs 14 residues. Germline V gene data show CDR1 as LNHDA and CDR2 as SQIVND (reference sequence). V lost 7 bases and J lost 5; bases outside the gene matches: 8. The CDR3 sequence is CASNEGQGLETQYF. The CDR3 nucleotides are TGTGCCAGTAATGAAGGACAGGGGTTGGAGACCCAGTACTTC.

This sequence joins TRBV7-9 and TRBJ2-3; D is undetermined. The CDR3 extends over 16 amino acids. The ends were cut back, 0 bases at V and 2 bases at J, with 12 bases in the middle. Germline CDR1 SEHNR, CDR2 FQNEAQ (reference sequence). CDR3 nucleotides: TGTGCCAGCAGCTTAGCGGTCTCTCAGCACACAGATACGCAGTATTTT. It codes for CASSLAVSQHTDTQYF.

This sequence joins TRBV29-1 and TRBJ2-5, with 7 positions matching TRBD1. Germline CDR1 is SQVTM and CDR2 is ANQGSEA. The CDR3 length is 12 residues. The ends lost 7 bases at V and 3 bases at J; junction bases unmatched: 5. CDR3 sequence (DNA): TGCAGCGAGGTCGACAGGGAAGAGACCCAGTACTTC. Its protein product is CSEVDREETQYF. The variable domain in full, completed from reference TRBV29-1 and TRBJ2-5, reads SAVISQKPSRDICQRGTSLTIQCQVDSQVTMMFWYRQQPGQSLTLIATANQGSEATYESGFVIDKFPISRPNLTFSTLTVSNMSPEDSSIYLCSEVDREETQYFGPGTRLLVL.

V usage is TRBV5-5 and J usage is TRBJ1-1, with D maybe TRBD1 (5 bases). The CDR3 consists of 16 residues. V lost 0 bases, J lost 0 bases, and 12 bases lay in between. Germline V gene sequence: CDR1 SGHKS, CDR2 YYEKEE (reference sequence). CDR3 sequence: CASSLEMGEVNTEAFF. The CDR3 nucleotides read TGTGCCAGCAGCTTGGAAATGGGGGAGGTGAACACTGAAGCTTTCTTT.

The chain combines TRBV27 with TRBJ1-1; D is possibly TRBD1 (5 bases). The V gene lost 2 bases and the J gene lost 4 bases, with 8 bases spanning the gap. The CDR3 is 13 residues long. Germline assignment: CDR1 MNHEY and CDR2 SMNVEV (reference sequence). CDR3: CASSLQGPTEAFF. In DNA, the CDR3 is TGTGCCAGCAGTTTACAGGGCCCCACTGAAGCTTTCTTT.

V is TRBV27 and J is TRBJ2-5; D might be TRBD2 (6 bases). The CDR3 consists of 14 residues. CDR1 is MNHEY and CDR2 is SMNVEV in the germline V gene (reference sequence). The V end was cut by 7 bases, the J end by 3 bases, with 15 bases between. As DNA, the CDR3 is TGTGCCAGCATGTGGAGGGGAGGAGAAGAGACCCAGTACTTC. Translation: CASMWRGGEETQYF.

The J gene is TRBJ1-5, the V gene TRBV27; TRBD1 agrees at 8 bases. Germline assignment: CDR1 MNHEY and CDR2 SMNVEV (reference sequence). This CDR3 is built from 15 residues. The V gene end was trimmed by 6 bases and the J gene end by 0 bases; junction bases not matched to a gene: 4. Here the CDR3 reads CASSKTGGSNQPQHF. The CDR3 coding sequence is TGTGCCAGCAGCAAAACAGGGGGTAGCAATCAGCCCCAGCATTTT.

V and J are TRBV29-1 and TRBJ2-7; 10 nucleotides agree with TRBD1. The germline V gene encodes CDR1 SQVTM and CDR2 ANQGSEA. The V segment lost 7 bases and the J segment 3 bases; nucleotides outside the gene matches: 9. The CDR3 runs 14 residues. CDR3 region: CSARTGGMNYEQYF. The CDR3 region has the DNA TGCAGCGCCCGGACAGGGGGAATGAACTACGAGCAGTACTTC.

J is TRBJ2-5 and V is TRBV19, with unresolved D. The CDR3 totals 14 residues. Trimming left V 3 bases short and J 4 bases short, with 12 bases between. Germline CDR1 is LNHDA and CDR2 is SQIVND (reference sequence). The CDR3 is CASSIRPDGETQYF. CDR3 DNA sequence: TGTGCCAGTAGTATTCGACCCGACGGAGAGACCCAGTACTTC. Full variable domain (missing parts from reference TRBV19 and TRBJ2-5): DGGITQSPKYLFRKEGQNVTLSCEQNLNHDAMYWYRQDPGQGLRLIYYSQIVNDFQKGDIAEGYSVSREKKESFPLTVTSAQKNPTAFYLCASSIRPDGETQYFGPGTRLLVL.

This chain uses TRBV6-5 with TRBJ1-1, with unresolved D. The CDR3 loop spans 13 amino acids. The germline CDR1 and CDR2 sequences are MNHEY and SVGAGI. With 7 bases removed from V and 3 bases from J, the gap between germline ends came to 12 bases. The chain's CDR3 is CASKTSVYTEAFF. CDR3 in DNA: TGTGCCAGCAAAACCTCGGTCTACACTGAAGCTTTCTTT.

This clone was seen once. This rearrangement joins TRBV27 to TRBJ1-2; D is uncertain. CDR3 length: 18 residues. Germline CDR1 MNHEY, CDR2 SMNVEV (reference sequence). Trimming took off 4 bases at V and 2 bases at J, with 23 bases between the two ends. CDR3 loop: CASSSRAQSSLKNYGYTF. CDR3 DNA: TGTGCCAGCAGTTCGCGGGCCCAGTCCTCCCTCAAAAACTATGGCTACACCTTC.

The chain joins TRBV6-5 to TRBJ1-1; D not resolved. The length of the CDR3 is 13 residues. V was clipped by 4 bases and J by 6 bases, with 12 bases between them. Per the germline V gene, CDR1 is MNHEY and CDR2 is SVGAGI. This chain's CDR3 is CASSSPRYPEAFF. CDR3 coding DNA: TGTGCCAGCAGTTCCCCACGCTACCCTGAAGCTTTCTTT.

This clone is a singleton in its sample. V and J are TRBV18 and TRBJ2-7; D is possibly TRBD1 (6 bases). Between the trimmed V and J ends, which lost 2 bases and 0 bases, there was a span of 14 bases. Germline V CDR1 and CDR2: KGHSH, LQKENI. The CDR3 length is 16 residues. Here the CDR3 reads CASSPETGLRSYEQYF. DNA of the CDR3: TGTGCCAGCTCACCAGAGACAGGCTTACGCTCCTACGAGCAGTACTTC.

The chain employs TRBV6-1 and TRBJ2-7; either TRBD1 or TRBD2 may fit D (7 bases each). Trimming pared 6 bases from V and 2 bases from J, leaving 14 bases between. The V gene's germline CDR1 is MNHNS and CDR2 SASEGT. The CDR3 is 14 amino acids. CDR3 DNA: TGTGCCAGCAGGGGGGGAGGGGGCCCCTACGAGCAGTACTTC. Its translation: CASRGGGGPYEQYF.

The rearrangement joins TRBV29-1 to TRBJ1-2; 7 positions match TRBD1. V lost 6 bases to trimming and J lost 0 bases; unmatched junction nucleotides: 4. Germline V gives CDR1 SQVTM, CDR2 ANQGSEA. This CDR3 is built from 13 residues. CDR3 sequence: CSVVTGTNYGYTF. The CDR3 nucleotides are TGCAGCGTAGTGACAGGGACTAACTATGGCTACACCTTC.

This clone appeared once. The J gene is TRBJ2-2, the V gene TRBV6-5; D possibly matches TRBD1 or TRBD2 (5 bases each). V was cut by 4 bases and J by 6 bases, with 9 bases left in between. The germline CDR1 and CDR2 sequences are MNHEY and SVGAGI. The CDR3 runs to 13 residues. CDR3 residues: CASSSLGPGELFF. CDR3 DNA sequence: TGTGCCAGCAGTTCGCTGGGACCCGGGGAGCTGTTTTTT.

The chain is built from TRBV6-5 and TRBJ2-5, with D perhaps matching TRBD2 (6 bases). CDR1 is MNHEY, CDR2 SVGAGI, per germline. The CDR3 has 13 amino acids. V was trimmed by 8 bases and J by 4 bases, leaving 14 bases between them. As DNA, the CDR3 is TGTGCCAGCTCCGGGGGAGGAGGAGAGACCCAGTACTTC. Translated, it gives CASSGGGGETQYF.

V usage is TRBV27 and J usage is TRBJ2-1; TRBD2 matches 12 bases. The CDR3 is 15 amino acids. The germline V gene encodes CDR1 MNHEY and CDR2 SMNVEV (reference sequence). Trimming removed 2 bases from V and 10 bases from J; junction bases left unmatched: 6. The CDR3 protein is CASSLILAGGNEQFF. The CDR3 nucleotides are TGTGCCAGCAGTTTAATCCTAGCGGGAGGGAACGAGCAGTTCTTC.